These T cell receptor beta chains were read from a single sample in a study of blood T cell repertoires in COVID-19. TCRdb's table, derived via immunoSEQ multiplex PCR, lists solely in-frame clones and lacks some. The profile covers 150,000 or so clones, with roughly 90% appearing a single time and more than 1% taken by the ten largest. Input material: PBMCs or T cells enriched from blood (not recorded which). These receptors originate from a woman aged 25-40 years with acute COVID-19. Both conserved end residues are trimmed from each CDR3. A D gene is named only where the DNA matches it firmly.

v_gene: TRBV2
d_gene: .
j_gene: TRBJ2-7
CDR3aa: ASRDLVDSPYEQY

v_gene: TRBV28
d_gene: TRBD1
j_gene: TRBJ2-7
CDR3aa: ASSGDRSLYEQY

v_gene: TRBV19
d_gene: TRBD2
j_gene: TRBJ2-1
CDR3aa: ASSGTSGRPPYNEQF

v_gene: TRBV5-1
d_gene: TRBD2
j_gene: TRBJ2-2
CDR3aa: ASSLAGANTGELF

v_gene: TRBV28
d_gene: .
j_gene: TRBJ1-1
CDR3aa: ASSLYYLGASNTEAF

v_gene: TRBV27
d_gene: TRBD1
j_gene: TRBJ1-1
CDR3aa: ASSPLDRVSAEAF

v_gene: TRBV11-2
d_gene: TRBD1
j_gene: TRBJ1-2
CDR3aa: ASRGQGGNYGYT

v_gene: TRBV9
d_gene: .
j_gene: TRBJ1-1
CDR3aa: ASSVGETGMNTEAF

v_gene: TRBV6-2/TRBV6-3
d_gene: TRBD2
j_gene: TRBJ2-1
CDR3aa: ASSPRTSGALYNEQF

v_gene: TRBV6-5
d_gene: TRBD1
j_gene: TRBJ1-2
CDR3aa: ASSTGQGTEGYT

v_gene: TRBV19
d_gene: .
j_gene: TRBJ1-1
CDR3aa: ASRSLRVMNTEAF